This TCR beta chain appears in the sequencing data of a study of blood T cell repertoires in COVID-19. Whole-study context: COVID-19 samples collected from the United States, Italy and Spain covered acute and convalescent phases. PBMCs, B-cell-depleted T cells, or T cells provided the cDNA or gDNA that made up the material.

V was pared by 2 bases and J by 9 bases, with 12 bases of the junction left unmatched. This CDR3 is 16 amino acids long. CDR1 is SEHNR, CDR2 FQNEAQ, per germline (reference sequence). In the original processing: Reference gene primer amplification yielded estimated nucleated cell counts. TCRdb's copy holds only in-frame clones and misses some; the assay was immunoSEQ multiplex PCR. The V and J calls and the clone size are those of that table, but D and trimming were determined from the DNA. The sample shows roughly 65,000 clones, 79% of them seen only once. The material sequenced was peripheral blood. The V gene is TRBV7-9, the J gene TRBJ1-2, with 10 nucleotides matching TRBD1. This TCR derives from a man in his 60s with acute or convalescent COVID-19. The CDR3 bases are TGTGCCAGCAGCTTAAATCTTTCCGGGGACAGGGGCCGCTACACCTTC. Translated, it gives CASSLNLSGDRGRYTF.